This T cell receptor beta chain is from a study of blood T cells in healthy people across ages. About this clonotype itself: Antigen unknown.

Germline assignment: CDR1 MNHNS and CDR2 SASEGT. CDR3 length equals 15 residues. Trimming removed 1 base from V and 3 bases from J, with 13 bases in between. Regarding the study as a whole: Observed TCR beta diversity per million T cells went down as age went up. This fall followed a roughly linear course with age.

Peripheral blood from each donor was collected in a volume of about 10 milliliters. In each sample, at least 6 million PBMCs were isolated. Using a J-beta primer mix together with a sample-barcoded 5' primer, a second PCR was run for roughly 6 to 12 cycles. A single record per CDR3 protein comes from TCRdb applying MiXCR to the 5' RACE reads. The sample holds about 680,000 distinct CDR3 sequences, approximately 50% seen once. The chain has TRBV6-1 and TRBJ2-7; D uncertain. Sample: blood. This clonotype was obtained from a woman aged 60-70 years in good health. In nucleotides, the CDR3 is TGTGCCAGCAGTGAAGTTTGGAACAAAGTCTACGAGCAGTACTTC. Protein: CASSEVWNKVYEQYF.